One sample yielded the 15 T cell receptor beta chains listed below, sequenced in a study of OX40 agonist ivuxolimab in advanced cancers. TCRdb's table, derived via immunoSEQ multiplex PCR, lists solely in-frame clones and lacks some. The top ten hold 0.38% of the sample, which has tens of thousands of clones, around 88% seen once. This specimen was CD4+ or CD8+ T cells sorted from blood, taken in a trial of the OX40 agonist ivuxolimab. Receptors originate from an adult with an advanced solid tumor such as melanoma, head and neck, liver or kidney cancer.

The CDR3 DNA reads as TGCGCCAGCAGCGAGGGGATAGACCCCTACGAGCAGTACTTC. This codes for CASSEGIDPYEQYF. This chain uses TRBV5-1 with TRBJ2-7; D possibly uses TRBD1 or TRBD2 (5 bases each). CDR1 SGHRS and CDR2 YFSETQ come from the germline V gene. This CDR3 contains 14 residues. The ends were cut back, 4 bases at V and 2 bases at J, with 13 bases in the middle.

The chain employs TRBV7-9 and TRBJ2-7; 11 nucleotides agree with TRBD1. Germline V gene lookup returns CDR1 SEHNR and CDR2 FQNEAQ (reference sequence). Trimming took 5 bases from V and 5 from J; bases not matched to a gene: 8. This CDR3 is 15 amino acids long. CDR3 sequence reads: CASSHHRDRGNEQYF. Here the CDR3 DNA reads TGTGCCAGCAGCCATCACCGGGACAGGGGGAACGAGCAGTACTTC.

This sequence joins TRBV6-6 and TRBJ1-5; TRBD1 aligns across 7 bases. From germline, CDR1 is MNHNY and CDR2 SVGAGI (reference sequence). Losses at the gene ends were 4 bases for V and 2 bases for J; bases not matched to a gene: 8. The CDR3 is made up of 16 amino acids. CDR3 sequence (DNA): TGTGCCAGCAGTTCCCTTCCCGGACAGGGCAATCAGCCCCAGCATTTT. Translation: CASSSLPGQGNQPQHF.

The V gene is TRBV10-1, the J gene TRBJ2-1, with D perhaps assigned TRBD1 or TRBD2 (6 bases each). The length of the CDR3 is 15 residues. Trimming removed 3 bases from V and 2 bases from J, with 11 bases in between. Per germline, CDR1 WNHNN and CDR2 SYGVQD (reference sequence). The CDR3 loop reads CASSEGGLAYNEQFF. As DNA, the CDR3 is TGCGCCAGCAGTGAAGGGGGGCTCGCCTACAATGAGCAGTTCTTC.

The chain couples TRBV9 to TRBJ2-2; no reliable D call. CDR3 length: 12 amino acids. Germline V gives CDR1 SGDLS, CDR2 YYNGEE. Trimming removed 6 bases at V and 1 base at J, with 4 bases between. The CDR3 nucleotides read TGTGCCAGCACGGGGAACACCGGGGAGCTGTTTTTT. This sequence encodes CASTGNTGELFF.

In the case of this clone: At one end, the junction sequence differs from germline, possibly due to a read error. The chain employs TRBV19 and TRBJ1-1; tentatively, D is TRBD1 (5 bases). The germline CDR1 and CDR2 sequences are LNHDA and SQIVND (reference sequence). The CDR3 is made up of 17 amino acids. Here the CDR3 DNA reads TGTGTCAGTAGCAAAACGAACGCAGGGAACAGGAACACTGAAGCTTTCTTT. Its protein product is CVSSKTNAGNRNTEAFF. The variable domain in full, completed from reference TRBV19 and TRBJ1-1, reads DGGITQSPKYLFRKEGQNVTLSCEQNLNHDAMYWYRQDPGQGLRLIYYSQIVNDFQKGDIAEGYSVSREKKESFPLTVTSAQKNPTAFYLCVSSKTNAGNRNTEAFFGQGTRLTVV.

The V gene is TRBV6-1, the J gene TRBJ2-3, with 11 bases lining up with TRBD2. The CDR3 spans 15 residues. CDR1 and CDR2 from the germline V gene are MNHNS and SASEGT. The J segment lost 3 bases and the V segment lost 6 bases, leaving 5 bases of the junction unmatched. CDR3 nucleotide sequence: TGTGCCAGCAGGCGTAGCGGGGGGGCAACAGATACGCAGTATTTT. Amino acid sequence: CASRRSGGATDTQYF.

DNA for the CDR3: TGCAGTGCACTGACAGATACGCAGTATTTT. Translating it yields CSALTDTQYF. This chain joins TRBV20-1 and TRBJ2-3; no reliable D call. The CDR3 loop spans 10 amino acids. The V and J ends lost 6 bases and 3 bases respectively, with 4 bases between them. Germline V gene sequence: CDR1 DFQATT, CDR2 SNEGSKA (reference sequence).

The V gene is TRBV7-9, the J gene TRBJ1-4, with TRBD1 matching 9 bases. The CDR3 totals 15 residues. Germline CDR1 SEHNR, CDR2 FQNEAQ (reference sequence). V was clipped by 6 bases and J by 8 bases; unmatched bases: 10. The CDR3 is CASRENRGRNEKLFF. The CDR3 DNA follows: TGTGCCAGCAGGGAAAACAGGGGGCGGAACGAAAAACTGTTTTTT.

As concerns this clone: One end of the junction is discordant with germline, which a read error may explain. The gene calls are TRBV28 and TRBJ2-7; no reliable D call. The germline gives CDR1 MDHEN, CDR2 SYDVKM. The CDR3 has 14 residues. In DNA, the CDR3 is TGTGCCAGCAGTCTATGGACGGACTCCTACGAGCAGTACTTC. It codes for CASSLWTDSYEQYF. Using reference TRBV28 and TRBJ2-7 for the parts outside the CDR3, the full variable domain is DVKVTQSSRYLVKRTGEKVFLECVQDMDHENMFWYRQDPGLGLRLIYFSYDVKMKEKGDIPEGYSVSREKKERFSLILESASTNQTSMYLCASSLWTDSYEQYFGPGTRLTVT.

This chain uses TRBV11-2 with TRBJ2-3, with 11 bases aligning to TRBD2. Germline V CDR1 and CDR2: SGHAT, FQNNGV. This CDR3 has 16 amino acids. V was clipped by 6 bases and J by 7 bases; unmatched bases: 12. CDR3 residues: CASSPTSSGRSYTQYF. As DNA, the CDR3 is TGTGCCAGCAGTCCTACCTCTAGCGGGAGGTCTTATACGCAGTATTTT.

The chain employs TRBV15 and TRBJ2-3; D call uncertain. The ends were cut back, 0 bases at V and 0 bases at J, with 16 bases in the middle. The CDR3 covers 18 residues. From germline, CDR1 is LNHNV and CDR2 YYDKDF (reference sequence). As DNA, the CDR3 is TGTGCCACCAGCAGAGATTTTCCAGGCTACTCTAGCACAGATACGCAGTATTTT. Residues: CATSRDFPGYSSTDTQYF.

Written as DNA, the CDR3 is TGTGCCAGCACGGAGGGACAGACCCAGTACTTC. It specifies CASTEGQTQYF. The V gene is TRBV6-6, the J gene TRBJ2-5; possibly TRBD2 for D (6 bases). V was cut by 7 bases and J by 6 bases, with 9 bases left in between. Germline V lookup: CDR1 MNHNY, CDR2 SVGAGI (reference sequence). The CDR3 consists of 11 residues.

This chain connects TRBV5-1 to TRBJ2-2; 7 nucleotides line up with TRBD2. CDR1 and CDR2 from the germline V gene are SGHRS and YFSETQ. This CDR3 has 14 amino acids. V gave up 0 bases and J gave up 6 bases; unmatched junction bases: 2. The CDR3: CASSLDSGPGELFF. The CDR3 nucleotides read TGCGCCAGCAGCTTGGATAGCGGGCCCGGGGAGCTGTTTTTT.

Only one count was recorded for this clone. The chain is built from TRBV7-2 and TRBJ1-6; D is possibly TRBD1 (5 bases). CDR3 length equals 14 residues. The ends were cut back, 2 bases at V and 10 bases at J, with 12 bases in the middle. Germline V gene lookup returns CDR1 SGHTA and CDR2 FQGNSA. CDR3 coding DNA: TGTGCCAGCAGCTTATCAGGGACTAGCTCACCCCTCCACTTT. Translating gives CASSLSGTSSPLHF.